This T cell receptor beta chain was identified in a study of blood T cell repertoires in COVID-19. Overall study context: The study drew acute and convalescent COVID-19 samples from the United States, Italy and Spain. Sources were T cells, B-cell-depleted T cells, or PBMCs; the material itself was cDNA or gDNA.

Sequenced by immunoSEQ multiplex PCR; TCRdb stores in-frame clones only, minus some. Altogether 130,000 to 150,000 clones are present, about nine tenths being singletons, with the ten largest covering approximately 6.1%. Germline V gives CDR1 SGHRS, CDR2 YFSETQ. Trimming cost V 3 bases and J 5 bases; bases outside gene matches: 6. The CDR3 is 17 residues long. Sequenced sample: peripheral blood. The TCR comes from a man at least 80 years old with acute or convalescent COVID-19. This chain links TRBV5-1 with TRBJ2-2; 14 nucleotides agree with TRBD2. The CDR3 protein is CASSSGTSGSPTGELFF. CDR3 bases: TGCGCCAGCAGCTCCGGGACTAGCGGGAGCCCGACCGGGGAGCTGTTTTTT.